This T cell receptor (beta chain) was found in a study of cytomegalovirus exposure and HLA in healthy donors. Study-wide findings and caveats: Reported findings show TCR beta sequences accurately forecast HLA-A and HLA-B alleles in most subjects.

The germline V gene encodes CDR1 SEHNR and CDR2 FQNEAQ (reference sequence). This CDR3 is 11 amino acids long. V was trimmed by 5 bases and J by 5 bases, leaving 6 bases between them. Primers: 60 Vbeta forward and 13 Jbeta reverse. TCRdb's copy holds only in-frame clones and misses some; the assay was immunoSEQ multiplex PCR. The data show 120,000 to 150,000 clones, with 82% seen just once and 3.2% held by the top ten. A remark on this clone: The antigen is not known.

The rearrangement joins TRBV7-9 to TRBJ1-2; no reliable D call. Material: PBMCs. The sequence derives from a man aged 18 to 29 in good health and CMV-seropositive. CDR3 DNA sequence: TGTGCCAGCAGCCCCGGTTATGGCTACACCTTC. Residues: CASSPGYGYTF.